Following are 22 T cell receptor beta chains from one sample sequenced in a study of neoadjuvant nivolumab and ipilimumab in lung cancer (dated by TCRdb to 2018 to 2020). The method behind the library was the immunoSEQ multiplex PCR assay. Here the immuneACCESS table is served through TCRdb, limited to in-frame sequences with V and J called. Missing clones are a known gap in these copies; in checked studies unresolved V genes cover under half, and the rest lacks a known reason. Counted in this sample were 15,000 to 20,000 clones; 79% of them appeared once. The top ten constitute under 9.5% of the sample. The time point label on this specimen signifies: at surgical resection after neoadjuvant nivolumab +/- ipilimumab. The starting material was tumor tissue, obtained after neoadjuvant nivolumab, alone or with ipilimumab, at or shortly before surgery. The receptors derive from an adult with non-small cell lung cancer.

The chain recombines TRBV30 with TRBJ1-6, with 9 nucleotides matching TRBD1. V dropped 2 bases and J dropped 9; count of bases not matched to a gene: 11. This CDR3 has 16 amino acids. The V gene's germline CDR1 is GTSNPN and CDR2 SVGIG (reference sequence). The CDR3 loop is CAWSLQTGGGGSPLHF. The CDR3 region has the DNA TGTGCCTGGAGTCTCCAAACAGGGGGCGGCGGTTCACCCCTCCACTTT. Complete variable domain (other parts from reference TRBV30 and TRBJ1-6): SQTIHQWPATLVQPVGSPLSLECTVEGTSNPNLYWYRQAAGRGLQLLFYSVGIGQISSEVPQNLSASRPQDRQFILSSKKLLLSDSGFYLCAWSLQTGGGGSPLHFGNGTRLTVT.

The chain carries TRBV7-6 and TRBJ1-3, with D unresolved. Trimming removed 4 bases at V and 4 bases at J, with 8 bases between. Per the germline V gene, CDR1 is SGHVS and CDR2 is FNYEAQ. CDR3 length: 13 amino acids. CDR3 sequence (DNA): TGTGCCAGCAGCTCCCAGAAAGGAAACACCATATATTTT. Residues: CASSSQKGNTIYF.

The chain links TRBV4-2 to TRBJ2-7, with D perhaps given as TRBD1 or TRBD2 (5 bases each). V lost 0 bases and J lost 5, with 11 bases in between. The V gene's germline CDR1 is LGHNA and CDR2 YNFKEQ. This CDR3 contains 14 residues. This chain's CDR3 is CASSQDWGSDEQYF. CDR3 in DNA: TGTGCCAGCAGCCAAGATTGGGGGAGCGACGAGCAGTACTTC.

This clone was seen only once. The DNA for the CDR3 is TGTGCCAGCAGTTTCAGGGGGGAGCAGTACTTC. Protein sequence: CASSFRGEQYF. This chain connects TRBV28 to TRBJ2-7, with TRBD1 matching over 7 bases. Germline V gene sequence: CDR1 MDHEN, CDR2 SYDVKM. J lost 7 bases, V lost 3 bases, and 0 bases had no gene match. This CDR3 is built from 11 residues.

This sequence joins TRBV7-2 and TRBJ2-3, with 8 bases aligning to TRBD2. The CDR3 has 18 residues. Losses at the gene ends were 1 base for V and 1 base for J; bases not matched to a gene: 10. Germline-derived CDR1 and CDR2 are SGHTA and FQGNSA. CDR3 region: CASSLDSGALKRTDTQYF. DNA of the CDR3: TGTGCCAGCAGCTTAGATAGCGGGGCACTTAAACGCACAGATACGCAGTATTTT.

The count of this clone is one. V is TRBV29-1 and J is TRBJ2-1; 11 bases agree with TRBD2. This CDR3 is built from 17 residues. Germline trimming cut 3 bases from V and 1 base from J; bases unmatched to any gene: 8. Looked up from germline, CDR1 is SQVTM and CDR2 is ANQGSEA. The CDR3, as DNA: TGCAGCGTTGATGTTAGCGGACTAGCGGGTTCCTACAATGAGCAGTTCTTC. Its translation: CSVDVSGLAGSYNEQFF.

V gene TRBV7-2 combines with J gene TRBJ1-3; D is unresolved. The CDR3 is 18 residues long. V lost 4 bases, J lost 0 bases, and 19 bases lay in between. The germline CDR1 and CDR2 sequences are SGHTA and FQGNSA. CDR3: CASSSPKGRTNSGNTIYF. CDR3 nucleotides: TGTGCCAGCAGCTCTCCTAAAGGCAGGACTAACTCTGGAAACACCATATATTTT.

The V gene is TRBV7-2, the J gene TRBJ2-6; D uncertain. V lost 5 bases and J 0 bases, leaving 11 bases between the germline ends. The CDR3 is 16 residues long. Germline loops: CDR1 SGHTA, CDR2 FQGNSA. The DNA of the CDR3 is TGTGCCAGCAGCGCCACAAGCCGCTCTGGGGCCAACGTCCTGACTTTC. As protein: CASSATSRSGANVLTF.

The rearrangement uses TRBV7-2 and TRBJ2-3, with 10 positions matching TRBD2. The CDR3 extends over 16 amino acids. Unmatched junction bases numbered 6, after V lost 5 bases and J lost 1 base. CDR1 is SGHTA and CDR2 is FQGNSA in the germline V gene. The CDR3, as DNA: TGTGCCAGCAGCACACGGACTAGCGGTCGCACAGATACGCAGTATTTT. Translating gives CASSTRTSGRTDTQYF.

CDR3 sequence: CASSPKWASGGQETQYF. The CDR3 region has the DNA TGTGCCAGCTCACCCAAGTGGGCTAGCGGGGGTCAAGAGACCCAGTACTTC. This chain joins TRBV18 and TRBJ2-5, with 10 bases fitting TRBD2. The germline V gene encodes CDR1 KGHSH and CDR2 LQKENI. This CDR3 has 17 amino acids. V lost 3 bases and J lost 2; bases outside the gene matches: 9.

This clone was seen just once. CDR3 protein: CASSQGGYSAKNIQYF. CDR3 bases: TGTGCCAGCAGCCAAGGAGGCTACTCAGCCAAAAACATTCAGTACTTC. This chain connects TRBV14 to TRBJ2-4; D gene uncertain. The ends were cut back, 1 base at V and 0 bases at J, with 10 bases in the middle. This CDR3 contains 16 residues. Germline CDR1 reads SGHDN; CDR2 reads FVKESK. Filled out from reference TRBV14 and TRBJ2-4, the complete variable domain reads EAGVTQFPSHSVIEKGQTVTLRCDPISGHDNLYWYRRVMGKEIKFLLHFVKESKQDESGMPNNRFLAERTGGTYSTLKVQPAELEDSGVYFCASSQGGYSAKNIQYFGAGTRLSVL.

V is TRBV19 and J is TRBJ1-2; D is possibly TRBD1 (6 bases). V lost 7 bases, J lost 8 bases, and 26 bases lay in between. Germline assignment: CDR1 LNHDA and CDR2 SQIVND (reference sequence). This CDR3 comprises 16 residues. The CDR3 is CASIPYRGARDKGYTF. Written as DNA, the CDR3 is TGTGCCAGTATCCCGTACCGGGGGGCGCGGGATAAAGGCTACACCTTC. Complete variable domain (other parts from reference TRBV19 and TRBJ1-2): DGGITQSPKYLFRKEGQNVTLSCEQNLNHDAMYWYRQDPGQGLRLIYYSQIVNDFQKGDIAEGYSVSREKKESFPLTVTSAQKNPTAFYLCASIPYRGARDKGYTFGSGTRLTVV.

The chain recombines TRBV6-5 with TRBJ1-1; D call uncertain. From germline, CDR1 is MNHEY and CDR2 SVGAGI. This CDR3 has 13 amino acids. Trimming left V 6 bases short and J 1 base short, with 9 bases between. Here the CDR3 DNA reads TGTGCCAGCAGCCAGTCAAAGAACACTGAAGCTTTCTTT. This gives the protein CASSQSKNTEAFF.

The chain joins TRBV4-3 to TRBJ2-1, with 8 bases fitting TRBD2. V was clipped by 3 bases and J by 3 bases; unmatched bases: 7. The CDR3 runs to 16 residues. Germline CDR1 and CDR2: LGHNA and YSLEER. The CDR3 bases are TGCGCCAGCAGCCAGACTAGCGCCCCGCGCTACAATGAGCAGTTCTTC. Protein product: CASSQTSAPRYNEQFF.

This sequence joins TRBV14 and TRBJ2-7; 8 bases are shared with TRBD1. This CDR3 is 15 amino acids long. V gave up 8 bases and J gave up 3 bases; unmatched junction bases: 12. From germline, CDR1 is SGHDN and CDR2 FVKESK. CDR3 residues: CASARGTGPGYEQYF. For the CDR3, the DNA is TGTGCCAGCGCCAGGGGGACAGGCCCCGGCTACGAGCAGTACTTC.

CDR3 sequence: CASSRQSMNTEAFF. CDR3 sequence (DNA): TGTGCCAGCAGCCGACAGAGCATGAACACTGAAGCTTTCTTT. The chain employs TRBV11-2 and TRBJ1-1; D is perhaps TRBD1 (5 bases). Deletions cut 5 bases from V and 0 bases from J, with 10 bases between. This CDR3 is 14 amino acids long. The germline gives CDR1 SGHAT, CDR2 FQNNGV.

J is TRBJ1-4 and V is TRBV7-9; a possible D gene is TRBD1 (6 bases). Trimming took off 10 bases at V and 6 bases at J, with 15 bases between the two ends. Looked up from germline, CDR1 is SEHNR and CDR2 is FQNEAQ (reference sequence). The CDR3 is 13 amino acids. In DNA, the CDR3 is TGTGCCAACGGCGGGGGGGGCGATGAAAAACTGTTTTTT. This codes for CANGGGGDEKLFF.

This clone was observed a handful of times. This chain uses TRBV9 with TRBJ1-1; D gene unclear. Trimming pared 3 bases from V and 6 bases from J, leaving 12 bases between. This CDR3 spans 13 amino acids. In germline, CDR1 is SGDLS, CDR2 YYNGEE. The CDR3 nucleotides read TGTGCCAGCAGCGCACCCCCGAGCCCTGAAGCTTTCTTT. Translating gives CASSAPPSPEAFF.

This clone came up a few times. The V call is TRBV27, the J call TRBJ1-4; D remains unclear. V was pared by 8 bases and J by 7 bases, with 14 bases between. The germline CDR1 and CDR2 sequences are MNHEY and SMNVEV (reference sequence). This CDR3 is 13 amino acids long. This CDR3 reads CASAGGRAEKLFF. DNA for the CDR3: TGTGCCAGCGCCGGAGGGCGGGCTGAAAAACTGTTTTTT.

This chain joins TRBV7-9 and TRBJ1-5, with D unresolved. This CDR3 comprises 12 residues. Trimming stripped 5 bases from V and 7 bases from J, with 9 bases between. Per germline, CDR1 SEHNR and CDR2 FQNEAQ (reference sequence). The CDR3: CASSQRLQPQHF. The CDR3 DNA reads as TGTGCCAGCAGCCAGAGACTGCAGCCCCAGCATTTT.

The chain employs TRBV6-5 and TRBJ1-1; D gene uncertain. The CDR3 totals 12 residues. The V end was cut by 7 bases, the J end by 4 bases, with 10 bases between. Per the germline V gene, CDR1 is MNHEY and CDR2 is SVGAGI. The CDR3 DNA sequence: TGTGCCAGCACTGGCCGGAGCACTGAAGCTTTCTTT. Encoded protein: CASTGRSTEAFF.

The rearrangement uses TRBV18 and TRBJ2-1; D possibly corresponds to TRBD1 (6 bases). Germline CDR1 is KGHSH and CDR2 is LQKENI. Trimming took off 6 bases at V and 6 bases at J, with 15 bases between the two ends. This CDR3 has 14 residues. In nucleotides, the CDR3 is TGTGCCAGCTCTCCGGGACACCTTTCCAATGAGCAGTTCTTC. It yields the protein CASSPGHLSNEQFF.